Listed below are T cell receptor beta chains from one sample, sequenced in a study of Ad26.COV2.S vaccination and SARS-CoV-2 variants. Repertoires were generated with immunoSEQ multiplex PCR, while TCRdb's copy carries only in-frame clones and drops some. The table has about 320,000 clones, 85% to 90% seen once. The sequenced sample was peripheral blood, obtained in a trial of Ad26.COV2.S vaccine versus placebo. Receptors were obtained from a person aged 18-65 years who received the Ad26.COV2.S COVID-19 vaccine or a placebo. Both conserved end residues are part of each CDR3. D genes are given only for firm matches. Size is omitted from some rows. Given values are once, few, many or a class for expanded clones.

. | . | TRBJ1-2 | TRBV7-8 | TGTGCCAGCAGCCTACGGACTACGGGCTACACCTTC | CASSLRTTGYTF
TRBD1 | once | TRBJ2-1 | TRBV7-2 | TGTGCCAGCAGCTTGGGACAGAAGAATGAGCAGTTCTTC | CASSLGQKNEQFF
. | once | TRBJ1-1 | TRBV7-9 | TGTGCCAGCAGCCCCGGGGGAGGCTTGAACACTGAAGCTTTCTTT | CASSPGGGLNTEAFF
. | . | TRBJ2-7 | TRBV7-9 | TGTGCCAGCAGCTTAGTCCCCGCGAGACTGTACGAGCAGTACTTC | CASSLVPARLYEQYF
. | . | TRBJ1-1 | TRBV5-1 | TGCGCCAGCAGCTTGGAGGGCAGGGGTGGCACTGAAGCTTTCTTT | CASSLEGRGGTEAFF
. | . | TRBJ1-1 | TRBV7-2 | TGTGCCAGCAGCTTAGAAGGGCAGAGGGGCACTGAAGCTTTCTTT | CASSLEGQRGTEAFF
. | . | TRBJ1-3 | TRBV7-2 | TGTGCCAGCAGCTCAATCAGGGCCTCTGGAAACACCATATATTTT | CASSSIRASGNTIYF
TRBD1 | . | TRBJ2-2 | TRBV5-6 | TGTGCCAGCAGCTTCTGGACAGGACTGAACACCGGGGAGCTGTTTTTT | CASSFWTGLNTGELFF
. | . | TRBJ1-2 | TRBV30 | TGTGCCTGGAGTGTACCCGGCCGCCCATTATATGGCTACACCTTC | CAWSVPGRPLYGYTF
. | . | TRBJ2-2 | TRBV7-3 | TGTGCCAGCAGCTTAAGTCCAGACGGGGAGCTGTTTTTT | CASSLSPDGELFF
. | . | TRBJ1-2 | TRBV7-2 | TGTGCCAGCAGCTACGGGACGGATGGCTACACCTTC | CASSYGTDGYTF
. | . | TRBJ2-7 | TRBV5-4 | TGTGCCAGCAGCTCTCCCGGGATTTCGGCCTACGAGCAGTACTTC | CASSSPGISAYEQYF
TRBD1 | few | TRBJ1-3 | TRBV7-6 | TGTGCCAGCAGCTTACGACAGGGCCCGGGCCAGCCCTCTGGAAACACCATATATTTT | CASSLRQGPGQPSGNTIYF
. | . | TRBJ1-6 | TRBV30 | TGTGCCTGGAGGGGCTTTGGGGGAAATTCACCCCTCCACTTT | CAWRGFGGNSPLHF
. | . | TRBJ1-2 | TRBV6-1 | TGTGCCAGCAGTGAATGGGCACAGGGTCTTGTTGGCTACACCTTC | CASSEWAQGLVGYTF
TRBD1 | . | TRBJ1-2 | TRBV12-3/TRBV12-4 | TGTGCCAGCAGTCCCCGGGACAGGGAAGGCAACACCTTC | CASSPRDREGNTF
. | . | TRBJ1-1 | TRBV18 | TGTGCCAGCTCCCCGGGGCCTAGCACTGAAGCTTTCTTT | CASSPGPSTEAFF
TRBD1 | . | TRBJ1-1 | TRBV27 | TGTGCCAGCAGTTTTGAGGGGGCTGGGACTGAAGCTTTCTTT | CASSFEGAGTEAFF
. | . | TRBJ1-2 | TRBV5-4 | TGTGCCAGCAGCATACCGGGACATAACTATGGCTACACCTTC | CASSIPGHNYGYTF